This T cell receptor (beta chain) was recovered during a study of blood T cell repertoires in COVID-19. Across the study: Researchers got acute and convalescent COVID-19 samples from the United States, Italy and Spain. T cells, B-cell-depleted T cells, or PBMCs supplied cDNA or gDNA.

CDR1 is SGHTA and CDR2 is FQGNSA in the germline V gene. V lost 5 bases to trimming and J lost 3 bases; unmatched junction nucleotides: 4. The CDR3 has 14 amino acids. Original handling: Reference gene primers were amplified, and this amplification served to estimate nucleated cell counts. Profiling relied on immunoSEQ multiplex PCR, and the TCRdb table lists in-frame clones only, not all of them. V, J and clone size reflect that table, while D and trimming were determined from the DNA. The sample carries around 250,000 clones, 85% to 90% recorded once. The chain carries TRBV7-2 and TRBJ2-7, with 10 nucleotides matching TRBD1. The sequenced material came from peripheral blood. The clonotype comes from a man aged 60 to 69 with acute or convalescent COVID-19. CDR3 amino acids: CASSIRDRGYEQYF. CDR3 in DNA: TGTGCCAGCAGCATCCGGGACAGGGGCTACGAGCAGTACTTC. Supplemented by reference TRBV7-2 and TRBJ2-7, the full variable domain reads GAGVSQSPSNKVTEKGKDVELRCDPISGHTALYWYRQSLGQGLEFLIYFQGNSAPDKSGLPSDRFSAERTGGSVSTLTIQRTQQEDSAVYLCASSIRDRGYEQYFGPGTRLTVT.